The 17 T cell receptor beta chains listed next were all sequenced from one sample in a study of early T cells in non-severe SARS-CoV-2 infection. TCRdb called the 5' RACE reads again in MiXCR, with one record for every CDR3 protein. The sample includes 50,000 to 75,000 distinct CDR3 sequences, roughly 9% of them seen just once. Sequences were derived from whole blood, sampled at baseline. Receptor source: an adult who was a healthcare worker with PCR-confirmed SARS-CoV-2 infection or an uninfected control (not recorded which).

CDR3 coding DNA: TGTGCCAGCCACTGGAGGGCTCTCTCGGATACGCAGTATTTT. It codes for CASHWRALSDTQYF. The rearrangement joins TRBV2 to TRBJ2-3; possibly TRBD2 for D (6 bases). Deletions cut 8 bases from V and 6 bases from J, with 18 bases between. The CDR3 contains 14 residues. Germline V gene lookup returns CDR1 SNHLY and CDR2 FYNNEI.

The chain carries TRBV27 and TRBJ2-7, with 12 nucleotides matching TRBD2. The CDR3 is 14 residues long. Germline V CDR1 and CDR2: MNHEY, SMNVEV (reference sequence). V was clipped by 6 bases and J by 4 bases; unmatched bases: 4. The CDR3 nucleotides read TGTGCCAGCAGGACTAGCGGGAGTATATACGAGCAGTACTTC. As protein: CASRTSGSIYEQYF.

The sample holds many counts of this clonotype. The V call is TRBV19, the J call TRBJ2-2; D is unresolved. V gave up 8 bases and J gave up 1 base, with 17 bases separating them. CDR3 length equals 16 residues. Germline V gene lookup returns CDR1 LNHDA and CDR2 SQIVND (reference sequence). The CDR3 is CASSPSQLKNTGELFF. The CDR3 nucleotides are TGTGCCAGTTCCCCATCCCAGTTAAAGAACACCGGGGAGCTGTTTTTT.

This clonotype was seen a handful of times. J is TRBJ2-2 and V is TRBV7-2; weak D call: TRBD1 (6 bases). The CDR3 spans 13 residues. CDR1 SGHTA and CDR2 FQGNSA come from the germline V gene. Trimming took off 1 base at V and 9 bases at J, with 9 bases between the two ends. CDR3 amino acids: CASSLVGGRELFF. CDR3 sequence (DNA): TGTGCCAGCAGCTTAGTAGGGGGTAGGGAGCTGTTTTTT.

This clonotype came up many times. The gene calls are TRBV20-1 and TRBJ1-2; D gene unclear. The CDR3 totals 14 residues. The germline gives CDR1 DFQATT, CDR2 SNEGSKA (reference sequence). The V end lost 0 bases, the J end lost 4 bases, and 12 bases lay between the germline ends. CDR3 coding DNA: TGCAGTGCTAGAGATCGGATTTTGGGCTATGGCTACACCTTC. Translating it yields CSARDRILGYGYTF.

The gene calls are TRBV7-9 and TRBJ2-7; TRBD1 is a possible D gene (5 bases). Between the trimmed V and J ends, which lost 5 bases and 4 bases, there was a span of 9 bases. This CDR3 region has 12 residues. Per germline, CDR1 SEHNR and CDR2 FQNEAQ (reference sequence). Written as DNA, the CDR3 is TGTGCCAGCAGCACCAGGGATTACGAGCAGTACTTC. Its protein product is CASSTRDYEQYF.

The chain recombines TRBV7-9 with TRBJ1-2, with D possibly TRBD1 on 6 matching bases. CDR3 length equals 14 residues. The germline CDR1 and CDR2 sequences are SEHNR and FQNEAQ (reference sequence). The V gene lost 2 bases and the J gene lost 3 bases, with 10 bases spanning the gap. The CDR3 DNA is TGTGCCAGCAGCTTACAGGGGCTGGACTATGGCTACACCTTC. Its protein is CASSLQGLDYGYTF.

This clonotype was detected ten times or more. The chain joins TRBV3-1 to TRBJ1-2; D unclear. Per germline, CDR1 LGHDT and CDR2 YNNKEL (reference sequence). V gave up 0 bases and J gave up 3 bases, with 8 bases separating them. The CDR3 is 14 residues long. CDR3 DNA: TGTGCCAGCAGCCAAGAGTACAGCTACTATGGCTACACCTTC. Translated: CASSQEYSYYGYTF.

This clonotype was found a few times. V and J are TRBV6-6 and TRBJ2-3, with D perhaps TRBD2 (6 bases). V shed 6 bases and J shed 9 bases, with 13 bases lying between them. This CDR3 is 12 amino acids long. Germline CDR1 MNHNY, CDR2 SVGAGI (reference sequence). The DNA for the CDR3 is TGTGCCAGCAGCAGGGACTTGTGGACGCAGTATTTT. Translating gives CASSRDLWTQYF.

This clonotype was seen a few times. This chain's CDR3 is CSAMTSGRAGGTDTQYF. In DNA, the CDR3 is TGCAGTGCGATGACTAGCGGGAGGGCCGGAGGCACAGATACGCAGTATTTT. The chain links TRBV20-1 to TRBJ2-3, with 14 bases identical to TRBD2. Germline values: CDR1 DFQATT, CDR2 SNEGSKA (reference sequence). This CDR3 contains 17 residues. V dropped 6 bases and J dropped 1; count of bases not matched to a gene: 9.

This clonotype was observed a handful of times. The chain recombines TRBV5-4 with TRBJ2-2, with 7 bases identical to TRBD2. The V gene end was trimmed by 2 bases and the J gene end by 4 bases; junction bases not matched to a gene: 5. The CDR3 is 15 amino acids. Germline CDR1 and CDR2: SGHNT and YYREEE (reference sequence). CDR3 amino acids: CASSLDAGVTGELFF. In nucleotides, the CDR3 is TGTGCCAGCAGCTTAGATGCGGGAGTCACCGGGGAGCTGTTTTTT.

This clonotype was counted ten times or more. V and J are TRBV11-2 and TRBJ2-1, with 9 bases aligning to TRBD1. The CDR3 has 18 residues. Germline CDR1 SGHAT, CDR2 FQNNGV. The V and J ends lost 1 base and 7 bases, in that order; junction bases with no gene match: 14. The CDR3: CASSLGSGSGTGMNEQFF. CDR3 DNA sequence: TGTGCCAGCAGCTTAGGCAGCGGGTCCGGGACAGGGATGAATGAGCAGTTCTTC.

The chain links TRBV18 to TRBJ2-2; D is perhaps TRBD1 (6 bases). V was pared by 2 bases and J by 4 bases, with 11 bases between. The germline CDR1 and CDR2 sequences are KGHSH and LQKENI. This CDR3 region has 15 residues. The CDR3 DNA reads TGTGCCAGCTCACCATCACAGGGAATCACCGGGGAGCTGTTTTTT. This sequence encodes CASSPSQGITGELFF. The full variable domain, completed using reference TRBV18 and TRBJ2-2, is NAGVMQNPRHLVRRRGQEARLRCSPMKGHSHVYWYRQLPEEGLKFMVYLQKENIIDESGMPKERFSAEFPKEGPSILRIQQVVRGDSAAYFCASSPSQGITGELFFGEGSRLTVL.

This clonotype was observed a handful of times. The genes are TRBV20-1 and TRBJ2-7; 11 nucleotides agree with TRBD1. This CDR3 region has 13 residues. Losses at the gene ends were 5 bases for V and 4 bases for J; bases not matched to a gene: 4. Germline CDR1 DFQATT, CDR2 SNEGSKA (reference sequence). The CDR3, as DNA: TGCAGTGCTTGGACAGGGGGCTTTTACGAGCAGTACTTC. As protein: CSAWTGGFYEQYF.

The chain joins TRBV6-2 or TRBV6-3 to TRBJ2-1; D perhaps matches TRBD2 (7 bases). The germline CDR1 and CDR2 sequences are MNHEY and SVGEGT. The CDR3 sequence is 15 residues long. The V and J ends lost 11 bases and 6 bases respectively, with 23 bases between them. The CDR3 here is CASYTGRGMGNEQFF. The CDR3 DNA is TGTGCCTCCTATACTGGGAGGGGGATGGGCAATGAGCAGTTCTTC.

This clonotype was detected ten times or more. This chain joins TRBV7-8 and TRBJ2-2; D gene uncertain. Germline V gene lookup returns CDR1 SGHVS and CDR2 FQNEAQ. Trimming removed 2 bases at V and 8 bases at J, with 6 bases between. The CDR3 totals 12 residues. CDR3 bases: TGTGCCAGCAGCTTAATTATAGGGGAGCTGTTTTTT. This translates into CASSLIIGELFF.

The V call is TRBV13, the J call TRBJ2-7; D possibly corresponds to TRBD1 (5 bases). This CDR3 contains 13 residues. Germline-derived CDR1 and CDR2 are PRHDT and FYEKMQ (reference sequence). V lost 1 base and J 9 bases, leaving 13 bases between the germline ends. This CDR3 reads CASSLVGAPGQYF. The CDR3 nucleotides are TGTGCCAGCAGCTTAGTTGGGGCCCCGGGGCAGTACTTC.